This record looks at one TCR beta chain sequence and its context. Its matching antigen is unknown. These data come from a study of cytomegalovirus exposure and HLA in healthy donors. Study details: Some 85 million unique TCRs from HLA-typed donors were held in an early data release.

CDR1 and CDR2 (germline): SGHTS, YDEGEE. The junction had 11 bases not matched to a gene; V was cut back by 4 bases and J by 5 bases. This CDR3 spans 17 amino acids. With 60 Vbeta and 13 Jbeta primers, the PCR was carried out. Generated by immunoSEQ multiplex PCR, the TCRdb table keeps only in-frame clones and is missing some. The profile shows about 130,000 clones, approximately 85% of them singletons. Findings of the study overall: Reports state that TCR beta sequences accurately predicted most subjects' HLA-A and HLA-B alleles. Reported performance of the classifier showed diagnosis of cytomegalovirus status with high specificity and sensitivity. The likely origin of a cluster of highly shared sequence variants was a sequencing artifact.

The sequenced sample consisted of PBMCs. V is TRBV5-8 and J is TRBJ2-5; the match to TRBD2 covers 13 bases. The sequence was obtained from a boy between 10 and 17 years old in good health and CMV-seronegative. This chain's CDR3 is CASSPGLAGLFGETQYF. The CDR3 bases are TGTGCCAGCAGCCCGGGACTAGCGGGGCTATTTGGGGAGACCCAGTACTTC.